This T cell receptor beta chain stems from a study of human CD8 memory T cell subsets. General study findings and limits: A similarly high level of diversity characterized stem-like memory and precursor exhausted T cells, unlike effector memory cells.

Germline CDR1 SGHDT, CDR2 YYEEEE. The CDR3 runs 13 residues. Generation of TCR beta libraries used UMI-labeled 5' RACE. For each CDR3 protein, TCRdb gives one entry from its re-call of the 5' RACE reads, without DNA. This sample contains under 7,500 distinct CDR3 sequences. In regard to this clonotype: Its matching antigen is unknown.

V is TRBV5-6 and J is TRBJ2-3. The specimen was CD8+ effector memory T cells (TEM) sorted from PBMCs. Subset meaning: effector memory CD8 T cells, CCR7- CD45RO+ CD95+. This clonotype was sampled from a human donor in good health. CDR3 loop: CASSPTNTDTQYF. The whole variable domain, filled in from reference TRBV5-6 and TRBJ2-3, reads DAGVTQSPTHLIKTRGQQVTLRCSPKSGHDTVSWYQQALGQGPQFIFQYYEEEERQRGNFPDRFSGHQFPNYSSELNVNALLLGDSALYLCASSPTNTDTQYFGPGTRLTVL.